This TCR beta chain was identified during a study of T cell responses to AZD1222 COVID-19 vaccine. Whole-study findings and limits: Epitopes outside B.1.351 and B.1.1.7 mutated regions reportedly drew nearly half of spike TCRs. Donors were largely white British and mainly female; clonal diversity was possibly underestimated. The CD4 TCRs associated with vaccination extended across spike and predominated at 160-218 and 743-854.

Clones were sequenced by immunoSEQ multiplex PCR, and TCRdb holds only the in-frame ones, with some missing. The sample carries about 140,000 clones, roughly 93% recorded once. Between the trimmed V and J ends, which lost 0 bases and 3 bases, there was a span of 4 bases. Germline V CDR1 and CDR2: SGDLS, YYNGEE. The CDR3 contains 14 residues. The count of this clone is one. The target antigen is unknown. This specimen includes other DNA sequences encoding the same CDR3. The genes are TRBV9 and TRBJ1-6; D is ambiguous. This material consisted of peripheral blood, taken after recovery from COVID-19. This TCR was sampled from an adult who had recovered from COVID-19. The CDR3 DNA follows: TGTGCCAGCAGCGTAGATAGCTATAATTCACCCCTCCACTTT. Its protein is CASSVDSYNSPLHF. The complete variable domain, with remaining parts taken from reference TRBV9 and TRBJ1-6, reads DSGVTQTPKHLITATGQRVTLRCSPRSGDLSVYWYQQSLDQGLQFLIQYYNGEERAKGNILERFSAQQFPDLHSELNLSSLELGDSALYFCASSVDSYNSPLHFGNGTRLTVT.